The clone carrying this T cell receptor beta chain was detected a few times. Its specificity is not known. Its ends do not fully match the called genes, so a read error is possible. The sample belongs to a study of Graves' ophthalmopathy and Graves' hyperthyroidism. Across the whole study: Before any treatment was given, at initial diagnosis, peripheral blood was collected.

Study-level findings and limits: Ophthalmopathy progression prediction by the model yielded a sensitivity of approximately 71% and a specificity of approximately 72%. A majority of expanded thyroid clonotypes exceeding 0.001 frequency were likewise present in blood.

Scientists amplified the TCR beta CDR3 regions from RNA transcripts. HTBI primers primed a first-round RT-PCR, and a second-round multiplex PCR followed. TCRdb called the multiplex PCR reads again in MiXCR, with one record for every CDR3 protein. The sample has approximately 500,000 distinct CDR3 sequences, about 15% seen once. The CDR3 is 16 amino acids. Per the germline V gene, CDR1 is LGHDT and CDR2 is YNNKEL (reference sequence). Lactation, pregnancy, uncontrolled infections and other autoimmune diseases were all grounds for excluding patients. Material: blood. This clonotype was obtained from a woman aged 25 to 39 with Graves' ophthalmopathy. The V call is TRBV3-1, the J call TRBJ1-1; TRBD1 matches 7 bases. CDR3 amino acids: CASNQRDSYVGTEAFF. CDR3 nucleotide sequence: TGTGCCAGCAACCAACGGGACAGCTACGTGGGCACTGAAGCTTTCTTT.